This T cell receptor (beta chain) emerged from a study of T-cell reconstitution after alpha-beta-depleted transplantation in children. In germline, CDR1 is LGHNA, CDR2 YNFKEQ. The CDR3 extends over 15 amino acids. V was pared by 1 base and J by 0 bases, with 9 bases between. It was with unique molecular identifiers that the TCRbeta library was prepared. A single record per CDR3 protein comes from TCRdb applying MiXCR to the PCR reads. This table has some 200,000 distinct CDR3 sequences, more than 6.5% appearing once. This clonotype was picked up many times. The specimen comprised PBMCs from the stem cell graft donor, sampled from the stem cell graft. The genes are TRBV4-2 and TRBJ1-2; the D is unclear. The TCR was taken from a human donor who donated a stem cell graft to a child with Wiskott-Aldrich syndrome. The CDR3 DNA follows: TGTGCCAGCAGCCAAGTCCCGGGGACTAACTATGGCTACACCTTC. Its protein product is CASSQVPGTNYGYTF.